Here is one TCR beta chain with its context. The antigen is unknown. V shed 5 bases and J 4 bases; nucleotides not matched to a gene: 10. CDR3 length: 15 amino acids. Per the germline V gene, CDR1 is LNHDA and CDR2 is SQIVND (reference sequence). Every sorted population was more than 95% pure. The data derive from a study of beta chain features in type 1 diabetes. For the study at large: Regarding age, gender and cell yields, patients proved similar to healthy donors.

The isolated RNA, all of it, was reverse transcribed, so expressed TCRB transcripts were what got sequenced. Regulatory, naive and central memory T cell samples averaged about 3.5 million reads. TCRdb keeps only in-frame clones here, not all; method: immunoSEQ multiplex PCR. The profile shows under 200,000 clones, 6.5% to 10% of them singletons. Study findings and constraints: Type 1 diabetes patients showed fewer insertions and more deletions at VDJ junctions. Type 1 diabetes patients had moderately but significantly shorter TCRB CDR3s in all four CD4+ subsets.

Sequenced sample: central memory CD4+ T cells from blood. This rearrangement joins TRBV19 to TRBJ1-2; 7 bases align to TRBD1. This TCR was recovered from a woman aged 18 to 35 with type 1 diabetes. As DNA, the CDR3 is TGTGCCAGTAGTTCGGGAGGGGGCAGAGGCTATGGCTACACCTTC. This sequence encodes CASSSGGGRGYGYTF.